This entry is about one T cell receptor (beta chain). This clonotype appeared a few times. Its antigen is still unknown. Per-nucleotide qualities are absent, and no much larger clonotype sits a single base away. V is pruned by 4 bases and J by 0 bases, leaving 6 bases of the junction without a gene match. The germline V gene (reference sequence) sets CDR1 to SEHNR and CDR2 to FQNEAQ. From its cysteine to its phenylalanine, the CDR3 spans 16 amino acids. Of all the DNA, just the CDR3 is kept, 48 bases in frame from base 1. TCRdb names Illumina HiSeq 2500 as the instrument used. TCR beta libraries were prepared by quantitative 5'-RACE with molecular barcodes. The authors' analysis ran thus. Disease-linked TCR variants were identified with a new computational method built on a probabilistic model of VDJ rearrangement. In TCRdb, the public reads were trimmed at Q25 with fastp and aligned with MiXCR, with productive beta chains retained. A single entry per CDR3 protein holds the most common genes and DNA from its merged rows. What appears here as the V and J calls and clone size reflects TCRdb's work, not the paper's. The sample table shows about 700,000 distinct CDR3 sequences, and about 20% are seen once. The ten largest clones add up to over 15% of the sample.

These data are taken from a study of CD8 T cells in ankylosing spondylitis (dated by TCRdb to 2015 to 2018). With regard to the full study: T cell receptor beta repertoires were profiled in healthy donors and ankylosing spondylitis patients so that disease-linked TCR variants could be found. Peripheral blood samples were taken, and synovial fluid was additionally collected from ankylosing spondylitis patients. The full study cohort comprised 25 ankylosing spondylitis patients and approximately 100 healthy donors. Findings and caveats that apply to the study as a whole: Significant enrichment of the disease-linked clones was reported in matched synovial fluid samples from ankylosing spondylitis patients. Some TCR beta motif variants had previously been reported in synovial fluid and blood of reactive arthritis patients, which suggested common disease-initiation mechanisms. A TCR beta motif made up of several highly homologous amino acid variants appeared to be characteristic of blood from ankylosing spondylitis patients. The disease-linked clones had a CD8+ phenotype and were found at relatively low frequencies in peripheral blood.

The rearranged chain carries TRBV7-9 and TRBJ2-5; TRBD2 lines up with 9 middle nucleotides. The TCR comes from a male donor with ankylosing spondylitis. The sample was blood, either unsorted or a sorted T cell fraction (not recorded which). The nucleotide sequence reads TGTGCCAGCAGCTATAGACTAGCGGATTACCAAGAGACCCAGTACTTC. Protein translation: CASSYRLADYQETQYF.